The TCR beta chain described here comes from a study of regulatory T cells in long-lasting Graves disease. Study summary: Newly diagnosed Graves' patients had under 3 months of antithyroid drugs.

The time point: newly diagnosed GD, antithyroid drugs for less than 3 months. Making the TCR library involved RNA that had been extracted from PBMCs. In building TCR beta libraries, iRepertoire HTBI primers were used together with Arm-PCR of CDR3 regions. In the study's own analysis: In the combined samples, under 80 TRBV and some 14 TRBJ segments were identified. TCRdb re-called the multiplex PCR reads through MiXCR, storing one row per CDR3 protein. What appears here as the V and J calls and clone size reflects TCRdb's work, not the paper's. Of around 360,000 distinct CDR3 sequences in the sample, 15% to 20% were seen once. Trimming left V 0 bases short and J 2 bases short, with 7 bases between. This CDR3 has 14 amino acids. CDR1 is SGHRS, CDR2 YFSETQ, per germline. Study outcomes and limitations: Newly diagnosed patients shared 750 to 1,000 public clonotypes; persistent patients shared under 3,000.

On this clonotype: Its antigen is still unknown.

The sample was also linked to a second study, of T cells in Graves' hyperthyroidism and ophthalmopathy. From that paper: Lactation, pregnancy, other autoimmune disease or uncontrolled infection led to exclusion of patients.

The rearrangement uses TRBV5-1 and TRBJ2-3, with D unresolved. The sequence derives from a woman younger than 30 with Graves disease. The sequenced sample was peripheral blood mononuclear cells (PBMCs), obtained at new diagnosis, from a patient treated with antithyroid drugs. Written as DNA, the CDR3 is TGCGCCAGCAGCTTGGGATATCCCACAGATACGCAGTATTTT. Translation gives CASSLGYPTDTQYF.